Below, 10 T cell receptor beta chains from the same sample are listed, as sequenced in a study of T cells in women clearing cervical HPV infection (dated by TCRdb to between 2018 and 2020). The receptor library was made with the immunoSEQ multiplex PCR assay. As stored in TCRdb, this immuneACCESS dataset retains in-frame rearrangements with V and J assigned. A fraction of the clones does not appear; measured against another copy, unresolved V genes explain less than half of the discrepancy, and the remainder lacks a known reason. This sample's table lists approximately 34,000 clones. 6% to 8% of the sample is taken by the ten largest. The sequencing input was blood buffy coat. Receptors originate from a woman between 18 and 70 years old with a cervical HPV16 infection that either progressed to CIN3+ or cleared (not recorded which).

On this clone: The missing CDR3 end, 3 residues past where the read stops, is filled in from the germline J gene. This chain links TRBV7-9 with TRBJ2-7; the match to TRBD2 covers 8 bases. Trimming took 4 bases from V and 6 from J; bases not matched to a gene: 8. The CDR3 length is 14 residues. CDR1 is SEHNR and CDR2 is FQNEAQ in the germline V gene (reference sequence). Incomplete CDR3 DNA: TGTGCCAGCAGCTCCGGGACTAGACTTCTCGAG. This encodes CASSSGTRLLE. The entire CDR3 protein reads CASSSGTRLLEQYF.

Notes on this clone: The read ends 3 residues before the CDR3 terminus; that terminus is restored from the germline J gene. V and J are TRBV18 and TRBJ2-7, with 9 bases aligning to TRBD1. With V trimmed by 5 bases and J by 3 bases, 2 bases remained unmatched. Germline loops: CDR1 KGHSH, CDR2 LQKENI. CDR3 length: 13 residues. CDR3: CASSGTGNYEQYF. Partial CDR3 DNA: TGTGCCAGCTCAGGGACAGGGAACTACGAG. The variable domain in full, with the rest retrieved from reference TRBV18 and TRBJ2-7, is NAGVMQNPRHLVRRRGQEARLRCSPMKGHSHVYWYRQLPEEGLKFMVYLQKENIIDESGMPKERFSAEFPKEGPSILRIQQVVRGDSAAYFCASSGTGNYEQYFGPGTRLTVT.

With respect to this clone: The read ends 3 residues shy of where the CDR3 ends; the end is completed using the germline J gene. J is TRBJ1-2 and V is TRBV30; D is undetermined. The V gene's germline CDR1 is GTSNPN and CDR2 SVGIG (reference sequence). V dropped 4 bases and J dropped 3 bases, with 9 bases sitting between them. The CDR3 contains 12 residues. The CDR3 here is CAWTRNDYGYTF. The part of the CDR3 DNA that was read is TGTGCCTGGACGCGGAACGACTATGGC.

About this clone itself: The read stops 3 residues short of the end of the CDR3; the missing end is completed from the germline J gene. The chain couples TRBV11-2 to TRBJ2-3, with D tentatively TRBD1 (6 bases). This CDR3 contains 15 residues. Per the germline V gene, CDR1 is SGHAT and CDR2 is FQNNGV. Trimming removed 0 bases from V and 5 bases from J, with 12 bases in between. The CDR3 sequence is CASSLDQGPRDTQYF. Incomplete CDR3 DNA: TGTGCCAGCAGCTTAGATCAGGGGCCCCGAGATACG.

Concerning this clone itself: The read gets to within 3 residues of the CDR3 end, and the germline J gene fills in the rest. The chain couples TRBV7-9 to TRBJ1-1, with D maybe TRBD1 (6 bases). The CDR3 is made up of 12 amino acids. The V gene's germline CDR1 is SEHNR and CDR2 FQNEAQ (reference sequence). CDR3 region: CASSLLGGEAFF. The covered CDR3 bases are TGTGCCAGCAGCTTATTAGGGGGAGAA.

Worth noting for this clone: The DNA ends 3 residues before the CDR3 does, and the rest of the CDR3 is filled in from the germline J gene. V is TRBV30 and J is TRBJ1-5, with D unclear. The CDR3 has 13 amino acids. CDR1 GTSNPN and CDR2 SVGIG come from the germline V gene (reference sequence). The V end lost 1 base, the J end lost 5 bases, and 9 bases lay between the germline ends. The CDR3 DNA, read in part, is TGTGCCTGGAGTGGGCTTGGTGATCAGCCC. Its protein product is CAWSGLGDQP. The complete CDR3 reads CAWSGLGDQPQHF. The whole variable domain, filled in from reference TRBV30 and TRBJ1-5, reads SQTIHQWPATLVQPVGSPLSLECTVEGTSNPNLYWYRQAAGRGLQLLFYSVGIGQISSEVPQNLSASRPQDRQFILSSKKLLLSDSGFYLCAWSGLGDQPQHFGDGTRLSIL.

Points on this clone: Read sequence stops 3 residues before the CDR3 end, and the germline J gene provides the missing end. The V and J genes are TRBV29-1 and TRBJ1-2; possibly TRBD1 for D (5 bases). This CDR3 comprises 12 residues. CDR1 is SQVTM and CDR2 is ANQGSEA in the germline V gene. The V end was cut by 2 bases, the J end by 4 bases, with 8 bases between. The part of the CDR3 DNA that was read is TGCAGCGTTGAAAGGGGTGTCTATGGC. Its translation: CSVERGVYG. The whole CDR3 protein reads CSVERGVYGYTF.

With respect to this clone: The sequence runs out 3 residues before the end of the CDR3; the remainder is reconstructed from the germline J gene. The genes are TRBV19 and TRBJ2-7, with D uncertain. Germline V gives CDR1 LNHDA, CDR2 SQIVND (reference sequence). V lost 3 bases to trimming and J lost 3 bases, with 9 bases between them. The CDR3 runs to 13 residues. CDR3: CASSISHFYEQYF. Incomplete CDR3 DNA: TGTGCCAGTAGTATTTCTCACTTCTACGAG.

Concerning this clone itself: The CDR3 is cut off 3 residues early in the read; its end comes from the germline J gene. The V call is TRBV6-1, the J call TRBJ2-7, with 7 bases identical to TRBD1. Germline V gives CDR1 MNHNS, CDR2 SASEGT. J was trimmed by 2 bases and V by 4 bases; bases with no gene match: 5. The length of the CDR3 is 14 residues. CDR3 sequence reads: CASSGRQGTYEQYF. CDR3 bases read: TGTGCCAGCAGTGGAAGACAGGGAACCTACGAG.

As for this clone: The missing CDR3 end, 3 residues past where the read stops, is filled in from the germline J gene. The chain carries TRBV7-7 and TRBJ2-3; 15 positions agree with TRBD2. Germline CDR1 reads SSHAT; CDR2 reads FNYEAQ (reference sequence). The CDR3 is 16 residues long. CDR3 in amino acids: CASSPGLAGGKETQYF. CDR3 DNA, as far as it was read: TGTGCCAGCAGCCCGGGACTAGCGGGAGGAAAAGAGACG.